A single sample gave rise to the 18 T cell receptor beta chains below, sequenced in a study of OX40 agonist ivuxolimab in advanced cancers. Using immunoSEQ multiplex PCR, the repertoire was profiled, and TCRdb retains in-frame clones only, with some absent. Among some 80,000 clones listed, around four fifths were seen once. This sample comprised CD4+ or CD8+ T cells sorted from blood, obtained in a trial of the OX40 agonist ivuxolimab. The receptor source for this set is an adult with an advanced solid tumor such as melanoma, head and neck, liver or kidney cancer.

The V gene is TRBV6-5, the J gene TRBJ2-7, with D perhaps being TRBD1 or TRBD2 (5 bases each). CDR1 MNHEY and CDR2 SVGAGI come from the germline V gene. The V and J ends lost 6 bases and 5 bases respectively, with 17 bases between them. The CDR3 sequence is 14 residues long. The CDR3 loop is CASSRRGRDDEQYF. In DNA, the CDR3 is TGTGCCAGCAGCCGACGAGGACGGGACGACGAGCAGTACTTC.

This clone came up once. The chain uses TRBV19 and TRBJ1-5; no clear D. The V gene's germline CDR1 is LNHDA and CDR2 SQIVND (reference sequence). V was trimmed by 2 bases and J by 3 bases, leaving 14 bases between them. This CDR3 is 16 amino acids long. The CDR3 is CASSIHSSTYNQPQHF. DNA of the CDR3: TGTGCCAGTAGTATACACTCTAGCACGTACAATCAGCCCCAGCATTTT.

The chain recombines TRBV6-6 with TRBJ2-7, with 8 bases identical to TRBD1. CDR1 and CDR2 from the germline V gene are MNHNY and SVGAGI (reference sequence). Unmatched junction bases numbered 3, after V lost 5 bases and J lost 0 bases. The CDR3 consists of 14 residues. The CDR3 nucleotides read TGTGCCAGCAGTAAAACAGGGGGCTCCTACGAGCAGTACTTC. Translating gives CASSKTGGSYEQYF.

The chain links TRBV10-3 to TRBJ1-1, with 7 bases aligning to TRBD1. V dropped 10 bases and J dropped 11; count of bases not matched to a gene: 13. Germline V lookup: CDR1 ENHRY, CDR2 SYGVKD. The CDR3 is 12 amino acids. In DNA form, the CDR3 reads TGTGCCACCCAGGGGGAGACACAAAGGGCTTTCTTT. It codes for CATQGETQRAFF.

This clone was counted a few times. This sequence joins TRBV7-9 and TRBJ2-7; D is perhaps TRBD2 (5 bases). Germline V gives CDR1 SEHNR, CDR2 FQNEAQ (reference sequence). CDR3 size: 15 residues. The V end lost 2 bases, the J end lost 0 bases, and 11 bases lay between the germline ends. CDR3 loop: CASSLLHEGSYEQYF. As DNA, the CDR3 is TGTGCCAGCAGCTTATTACACGAGGGCTCCTACGAGCAGTACTTC. Full variable domain (remainder filled in from reference TRBV7-9 and TRBJ2-7): DTGVSQNPRHKITKRGQNVTFRCDPISEHNRLYWYRQTLGQGPEFLTYFQNEAQLEKSRLLSDRFSAERPKGSFSTLEIQRTEQGDSAMYLCASSLLHEGSYEQYFGPGTRLTVT.

V and J are TRBV5-4 and TRBJ2-3, with 7 bases identical to TRBD1. Trimming at V came to 2 bases and at J to 6 bases, leaving 12 bases not matched to a gene. This CDR3 region has 16 residues. The V gene's germline CDR1 is SGHNT and CDR2 YYREEE (reference sequence). The chain's CDR3 is CASSLARDSRGDTQYF. CDR3 in DNA: TGTGCCAGCAGCTTAGCAAGGGACAGCAGAGGGGATACGCAGTATTTT.

This chain links TRBV30 with TRBJ1-5; D uncertain. The CDR3 runs to 16 residues. The germline CDR1 and CDR2 sequences are GTSNPN and SVGIG (reference sequence). Trimming shortened V by 3 bases and J by 0 bases, and 15 bases separated the two germline ends. The CDR3: CAWSSGRLYSNQPQHF. The CDR3 region has the DNA TGTGCCTGGAGCTCCGGGAGACTCTATAGCAATCAGCCCCAGCATTTT.

The chain recombines TRBV25-1 with TRBJ2-7; 9 bases fit TRBD1. The CDR3 sequence is 14 residues long. Trimming removed 4 bases from V and 9 bases from J; junction bases left unmatched: 10. Germline V CDR1 and CDR2: MGHDK, SYGVNS. CDR3 DNA: TGTGCCAGCAGTGGGGGACAGGGTTCCGGCGGGCAGTACTTC. This translates into CASSGGQGSGGQYF.

The DNA of the CDR3 is TGTGCCAGCAGCAAAAGACTAGCGGGGGGATACAATGAGCAGTTCTTC. It codes for CASSKRLAGGYNEQFF. The rearrangement joins TRBV27 to TRBJ2-1; TRBD2 matches 13 bases. Germline V gene lookup returns CDR1 MNHEY and CDR2 SMNVEV (reference sequence). With V trimmed by 6 bases and J by 4 bases, 6 bases remained unmatched. This CDR3 region has 16 residues.

The chain combines TRBV4-3 with TRBJ1-5; D gene ambiguous. From germline, CDR1 is LGHNA and CDR2 YSLEER. Trimming removed 5 bases at V and 7 bases at J, with 12 bases between. The CDR3 length is 13 residues. For the CDR3, the DNA is TGCGCCAGCAGCGATTGGTCTTTCCAGCCCCAGCATTTT. Its translation is CASSDWSFQPQHF.

The rearrangement links TRBV28 to TRBJ1-3, with D unresolved. There are 14 residues in the CDR3. With 6 bases removed from V and 1 base from J, the gap between germline ends came to 10 bases. The germline V gene encodes CDR1 MDHEN and CDR2 SYDVKM. CDR3 nucleotides: TGTGCCAGCAGGCCGTCGGGGTCTGGAAACACCATATATTTT. This encodes CASRPSGSGNTIYF.

The V and J genes are TRBV2 and TRBJ2-7; D unclear. CDR1 is SNHLY, CDR2 FYNNEI, per germline. V dropped 4 bases and J dropped 3 bases, with 13 bases sitting between them. This CDR3 comprises 14 residues. The CDR3 DNA reads as TGTGCCAGCAGTGTTAAGGGCTTCAGCTACGAGCAGTACTTC. This translates into CASSVKGFSYEQYF.

The chain carries TRBV5-5 and TRBJ2-1; D is undetermined. The CDR3 runs to 14 residues. In germline, CDR1 is SGHKS, CDR2 YYEKEE (reference sequence). V gave up 0 bases and J gave up 0 bases, with 4 bases separating them. CDR3 in amino acids: CASSLGSSYNEQFF. The DNA of the CDR3 is TGTGCCAGCAGCTTGGGGAGCTCCTACAATGAGCAGTTCTTC.

The chain employs TRBV28 and TRBJ1-2, with 7 bases that match TRBD1. This CDR3 spans 12 amino acids. Germline values: CDR1 MDHEN, CDR2 SYDVKM. The V gene end was trimmed by 5 bases and the J gene end by 6 bases; junction bases not matched to a gene: 3. CDR3 in amino acids: CASSLGTDGYTF. CDR3 DNA: TGTGCCAGCAGTCTAGGGACAGATGGCTACACCTTC.

The chain recombines TRBV4-3 with TRBJ2-3; D is uncertain. The V end was cut by 4 bases, the J end by 2 bases, with 13 bases between. Germline CDR1 and CDR2: LGHNA and YSLEER. This CDR3 comprises 15 residues. CDR3 amino acids: CASSPRGEDTDTQYF. CDR3 DNA: TGCGCCAGCAGCCCACGAGGAGAAGACACAGATACGCAGTATTTT.

Here the CDR3 reads CASSLAQGSIDTQYF. In DNA, the CDR3 is TGCGCCAGCAGCTTGGCGCAGGGCTCAATCGATACGCAGTATTTT. The V and J genes are TRBV5-1 and TRBJ2-3; D may be TRBD1 (5 bases). Germline lookup yields CDR1 SGHRS and CDR2 YFSETQ. The CDR3 length is 15 residues. V lost 0 bases and J lost 6, with 14 bases in between.

This sequence joins TRBV25-1 and TRBJ2-2; 8 bases are a match to TRBD1. Germline CDR1 is MGHDK and CDR2 is SYGVNS. V shed 4 bases and J 1 base; nucleotides not matched to a gene: 11. The CDR3 totals 18 residues. The CDR3 DNA reads TGTGCCAGCAGTGGCCAGGTACAGGGGGAATGGAACACCGGGGAGCTGTTTTTT. As protein: CASSGQVQGEWNTGELFF.

The rearrangement links TRBV6-1 to TRBJ1-4; D remains ambiguous. Germline values: CDR1 MNHNS, CDR2 SASEGT. Trimming cost V 3 bases and J 10 bases, with 12 bases left between them. This CDR3 is built from 13 residues. The CDR3 bases are TGTGCCAGCAGTGACGGCCCCTCCGGAAAACTGTTTTTT. This translates into CASSDGPSGKLFF.